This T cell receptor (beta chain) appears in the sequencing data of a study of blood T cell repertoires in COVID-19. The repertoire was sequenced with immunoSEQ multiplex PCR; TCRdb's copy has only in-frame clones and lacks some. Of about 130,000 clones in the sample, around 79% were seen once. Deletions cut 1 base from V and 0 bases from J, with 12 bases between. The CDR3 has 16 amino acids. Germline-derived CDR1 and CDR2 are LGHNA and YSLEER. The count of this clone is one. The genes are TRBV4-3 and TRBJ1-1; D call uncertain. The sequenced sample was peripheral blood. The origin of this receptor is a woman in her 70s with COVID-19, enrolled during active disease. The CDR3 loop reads CASSQGSSIMNTEAFF. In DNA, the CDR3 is TGCGCCAGCAGCCAAGGTTCGTCTATCATGAACACTGAAGCTTTCTTT.